The subject of this entry is one TCR beta chain. These data are taken from a study of blood T cell repertoires in COVID-19. Overall study context: The United States, Italy and Spain provided the acute and convalescent COVID-19 samples. Nucleic acid was either cDNA or gDNA, and it came from T cells, B-cell-depleted T cells, or PBMCs.

Germline CDR1 and CDR2: SGHRS and YFSETQ. The CDR3 spans 15 residues. Between the trimmed V and J ends, which lost 0 bases and 2 bases, there was a span of 11 bases. In the authors' methods: Amplification from reference gene primers served as the basis for estimated nucleated cell counts. Here immunoSEQ multiplex PCR was the method, and the copy in TCRdb shows in-frame clones only, minus some. V and J calls and clone size are those listed in that table; D and trimming were worked out from the DNA. The sample consists of 80,000 to 85,000 clones, less than 85% of them appearing once. The rearrangement joins TRBV5-1 to TRBJ1-2; D gene uncertain. Sequencing used peripheral blood. This sequence was found in a human donor in a cohort sampled during active COVID-19. In nucleotides, the CDR3 is TGCGCCAGCAGCTTGGGAGCCCAAATCAACTATGGCTACACCTTC. Translated: CASSLGAQINYGYTF.